The rows below give T cell receptor beta chains drawn from one sample of a study of shared clonotypes between healthy human individuals. Here immunoSEQ multiplex PCR was the method, and the copy in TCRdb shows in-frame clones only, minus some. The sample holds a few million clones, around 90% seen once. Sample: naive CD4+ T cells sorted from blood. Receptors originate from a man between 18 and 29 years old in good health. Each CDR3 is given with its conserved first and last residue. D genes are given only for firm matches. A row's size may be missing; if present it is once, few, many or a size class.

V gene	clone size	J gene	D gene	CDR3 protein	CDR3 DNA
TRBV19	NA	TRBJ2-5	NA	CASSTGRTNFLQETQYF	TGTGCCAGTAGCACCGGCAGAACCAATTTCCTTCAAGAGACCCAGTACTTC
TRBV4-3	NA	TRBJ2-7	TRBD1	CASSQRDRGPYEQYF	TGCGCCAGCAGCCAACGGGACAGGGGGCCATACGAGCAGTACTTC
TRBV21-1	NA	TRBJ1-6	NA	CASSPWGDRGKGDSPLHF	TGTGCCAGCTCTCCCTGGGGGGACCGGGGAAAGGGGGATTCACCCCTCCACTTT
TRBV19	NA	TRBJ1-6	NA	CASSKTRSPLHF	TGTGCCAGTAGTAAGACGCGTTCACCCCTCCACTTT
TRBV2	NA	TRBJ2-4	NA	CASSLRGLENIQYF	TGTGCCAGCAGTTTGAGAGGGCTCGAAAACATTCAGTACTTC
TRBV5-1	NA	TRBJ1-2	TRBD1	CASSQPGQGAGGYTF	TGCGCCAGCAGCCAGCCGGGACAGGGGGCCGGTGGCTACACCTTC
TRBV30	NA	TRBJ2-5	NA	CAWSVKGAGETQYF	TGTGCCTGGAGTGTAAAAGGGGCGGGGGAGACCCAGTACTTC
TRBV30	once	TRBJ1-6	NA	CAWSGSGSGSPLHF	TGTGCCTGGAGTGGATCAGGATCCGGTTCACCCCTCCACTTT
TRBV9	NA	TRBJ2-7	NA	CASSERSRSEQYF	TGTGCCAGCAGCGAGAGGTCTCGCAGCGAGCAGTACTTC
TRBV11-2	once	TRBJ2-2	TRBD1	CASSLGTTGSTGELFF	TGTGCCAGCAGCTTAGGAACGACAGGGTCCACCGGGGAGCTGTTTTTT
TRBV4-1	NA	TRBJ2-7	TRBD2	CASSQASGGLLQYF	TGCGCCAGCAGCCAAGCTAGCGGGGGCCTTTTGCAGTACTTC
TRBV7-2	once	TRBJ2-1	NA	CASSPSWVDHEQFF	TGTGCCAGCAGCCCAAGTTGGGTAGACCATGAGCAGTTCTTC
TRBV5-1	NA	TRBJ2-1	NA	CASSSWTGQGPRAEQFF	TGCGCCAGCAGCTCCTGGACCGGGCAGGGGCCGCGGGCTGAGCAGTTCTTC
TRBV7-2	NA	TRBJ2-6	TRBD2	CASGTLAGSSGANVLTF	TGTGCCAGCGGTACGCTAGCGGGGAGCTCTGGGGCCAACGTCCTGACTTTC
TRBV5-1	NA	TRBJ1-5	NA	CASSLVGAEGQPQHF	TGCGCCAGCAGCTTGGTTGGGGCAGAGGGTCAGCCCCAGCATTTT
TRBV11-3	NA	TRBJ1-6	TRBD1	CASSSGQGSGSPLHF	TGTGCCAGCAGCTCGGGACAGGGGTCCGGTTCACCCCTCCACTTT
TRBV27	NA	TRBJ2-1	TRBD2	CASALIAGNYNEQFF	TGTGCCAGCGCCTTAATAGCGGGGAATTACAATGAGCAGTTCTTC
TRBV7-2	NA	TRBJ1-2	TRBD1	CASSPMQGVGYTF	TGTGCCAGCAGCCCCATGCAGGGGGTTGGCTACACCTTC
TRBV28	NA	TRBJ2-7	TRBD1	CASSYTSTGGAPNEQYF	TGTGCCAGCAGTTATACATCAACAGGGGGCGCACCAAACGAGCAGTACTTC
TRBV2	NA	TRBJ2-5	TRBD2	CASSEREGRETQYF	TGTGCCAGCAGTGAGCGGGAGGGCCGCGAGACCCAGTACTTC
TRBV2	few	TRBJ2-5	NA	CASGEDQYF	TGTGCCAGCGGAGAGGACCAGTACTTC
TRBV2	NA	TRBJ1-5	NA	CASRTDSNQPQHF	TGTGCCAGCAGGACAGATAGCAATCAGCCCCAGCATTTT
TRBV28	NA	TRBJ2-7	NA	CASSLVARLTSYEQYF	TGTGCCAGCAGTTTAGTAGCACGACTTACCTCCTACGAGCAGTACTTC
TRBV4-1	NA	TRBJ1-2	NA	CASSQDGGYTF	TGCGCCAGCAGCCAAGATGGTGGCTACACCTTC
TRBV5-1	NA	TRBJ2-7	TRBD1	CASSLIPGQGYEQYF	TGCGCCAGCAGCTTAATCCCGGGACAGGGTTACGAGCAGTACTTC
TRBV7-9	NA	TRBJ1-1	NA	CASSLGGMNTEAFF	TGTGCCAGCAGCTTAGGGGGGATGAACACTGAAGCTTTCTTT
TRBV6-1	once	TRBJ1-4	NA	CASSEIRGATNEKLFF	TGTGCCAGCAGTGAAATCCGAGGCGCAACTAATGAAAAACTGTTTTTT
TRBV19	NA	TRBJ1-3	NA	CASSPGTLGNTIYF	TGTGCCAGTAGCCCAGGAACACTTGGAAACACCATATATTTT
TRBV6-5	NA	TRBJ2-7	TRBD2	CASSYSKTSGSREQYF	TGTGCCAGCAGTTACTCGAAAACTAGCGGGAGTCGAGAGCAGTACTTC
TRBV7-9	NA	TRBJ1-2	NA	CASSPQGFRYGYTF	TGTGCCAGCAGCCCCCAGGGGTTTCGGTATGGCTACACCTTC
TRBV4-3	NA	TRBJ2-7	NA	CASSQERQLDHEQYF	TGCGCCAGCAGCCAAGAGCGACAATTAGACCACGAGCAGTACTTC
TRBV10-2	NA	TRBJ2-7	NA	CASNDGGAKKGHEQYF	TGCGCCAGCAACGACGGTGGTGCCAAAAAAGGTCACGAGCAGTACTTC
TRBV4-3	NA	TRBJ2-1	TRBD2	CASSQVLAGGYNEQFF	TGCGCCAGCAGCCAGGTTCTAGCGGGAGGGTACAATGAGCAGTTCTTC
TRBV6-1	NA	TRBJ1-2	TRBD1	CASTPTGGLYGYTF	TGTGCCAGCACCCCGACAGGGGGACTATATGGCTACACCTTC
TRBV5-1	NA	TRBJ1-1	TRBD1	CASSEGYRGLSTEAFF	TGCGCCAGCAGCGAAGGGTACAGGGGGCTATCAACTGAAGCTTTCTTT
TRBV29-1	few	TRBJ1-1	NA	CSVADRMNTEAFF	TGCAGCGTTGCCGACAGAATGAACACTGAAGCTTTCTTT
TRBV27	NA	TRBJ2-6	NA	CASSPDRQAGANVLTF	TGTGCCAGCAGTCCCGACAGACAAGCTGGGGCCAACGTCCTGACTTTC
TRBV6-1	NA	TRBJ1-2	NA	CASSETQGNYGYTF	TGTGCCAGCAGTGAAACTCAGGGAAACTATGGCTACACCTTC
TRBV4-3	NA	TRBJ2-2	TRBD2	CASSQEGTSGNTGELFF	TGCGCCAGCAGCCAAGAGGGGACTAGCGGGAACACCGGGGAGCTGTTTTTT
TRBV7-9	NA	TRBJ2-7	NA	CASSLGEMTSYEQYF	TGTGCCAGCAGCTTAGGGGAGATGACATCCTACGAGCAGTACTTC
TRBV11-3	NA	TRBJ2-3	NA	CASSTSTGTDTQYF	TGTGCCAGCAGCACCTCGACAGGCACAGATACGCAGTATTTT
TRBV6-6	once	TRBJ1-1	NA	CASSPRNTEAFF	TGTGCCAGCAGTCCTAGGAACACTGAAGCTTTCTTT
TRBV9	NA	TRBJ2-3	NA	CASSVAPGVAPDTQYF	TGTGCCAGCAGCGTAGCCCCGGGAGTGGCCCCAGATACGCAGTATTTT
TRBV7-9	NA	TRBJ1-2	NA	CASSFRTGYGYTF	TGTGCCAGCAGCTTCCGGACGGGCTATGGCTACACCTTC
TRBV2	NA	TRBJ1-6	NA	CASSEWGRNNSPLHF	TGTGCCAGCAGTGAATGGGGTAGGAATAATTCACCCCTCCACTTT
TRBV29-1	NA	TRBJ1-2	TRBD1	CSVDPSLLTGGVNYGYTF	TGCAGCGTTGATCCCTCTCTCCTCACAGGGGGTGTTAACTATGGCTACACCTTC